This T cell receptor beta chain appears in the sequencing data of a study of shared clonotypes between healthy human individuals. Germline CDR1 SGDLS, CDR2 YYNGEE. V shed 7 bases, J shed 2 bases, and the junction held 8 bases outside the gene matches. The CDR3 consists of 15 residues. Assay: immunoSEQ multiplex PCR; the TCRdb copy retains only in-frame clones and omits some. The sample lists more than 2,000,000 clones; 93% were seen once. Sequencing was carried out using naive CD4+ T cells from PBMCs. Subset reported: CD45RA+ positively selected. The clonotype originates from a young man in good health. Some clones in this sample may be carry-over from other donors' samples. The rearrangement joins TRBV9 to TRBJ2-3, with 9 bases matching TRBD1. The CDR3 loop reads CASAWTGVHTDTQYF. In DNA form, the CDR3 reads TGTGCCAGCGCCTGGACAGGGGTTCACACAGATACGCAGTATTTT.